This T cell receptor (beta chain) was captured in a study of response to subunit inactivated influenza vaccine (dated by TCRdb to about 2018). Some background on the complete study: Deep quantitative profiling of the T cell receptor repertoire was used in the study to follow responses to a trivalent subunit inactivated influenza vaccine.

What the study reported, not specific to this receptor: According to the authors, only a limited number of new T cells may be recruited by each seasonal influenza vaccination.

Relative to germline, V is 3 bases shorter and J is 4 bases shorter, with 19 bases between their ends. Its CDR3 holds 16 amino acids, cysteine through phenylalanine. Kept here is only the CDR3 DNA, which spans 48 bases and is read in frame from base 1. CDR1 and CDR2 were assigned from the germline V gene as ENHRY and SYGVKD. The method was RT-PCR. TCRdb names Illumina HiSeq 2500 as the instrument used. TCRdb reran the public reads through fastp at Q25 and MiXCR, keeping productive beta chains. CDR3 protein duplicates are merged, each entry listing the most common genes and DNA. Present in this sample are more than 200,000 distinct CDR3 sequences, more than 10% of which were seen just once. The leading ten clones occupy under 10% of the sample. This clonotype showed up just a few times. The target of this receptor is not known. No base-level quality is on record; no much larger clone is a single base apart.

Specimen: non-naive T cells sorted from PBMCs, collected 14 to 15 days before vaccination. Taken with the paper, the label for cell subset or site translates to: memory T cell fraction. The sequence is built from TRBV10-3 and TRBJ2-7; matching of 6 bases hints at TRBD2 as the D gene. The source is a man between 45 and 60 years old who received an inactivated influenza vaccine. Donor details come from another sample of the same person, matched by shared clones. In nucleotides, the sequence is TGTGCCATCAGTGACCTCGACTGGGGCGCGGGGTACGAGCAGTACTTC. The resulting protein is CAISDLDWGAGYEQYF.